The 32 T cell receptor beta chains below come from one sample, sequenced in a study of blood T cell repertoires in COVID-19. The protocol was immunoSEQ multiplex PCR, while the TCRdb copy is restricted to in-frame clones and leaves out a portion. The table shows more than 300,000 clones, with 70% to 90% occurring only once. Specimen: PBMCs or T cells enriched from blood (not recorded which). All receptors derive from a woman between 18 and 29 years old who had recovered from COVID-19.

The chain links TRBV5-6 to TRBJ2-1, with D tentatively TRBD2 (5 bases). Per the germline V gene, CDR1 is SGHDT and CDR2 is YYEEEE. Trimming took off 7 bases at V and 5 bases at J, with 16 bases between the two ends. The length of the CDR3 is 14 residues. CDR3 in amino acids: CASGMVGSHNEQFF. The CDR3 DNA reads as TGTGCCAGCGGTATGGTGGGGAGCCACAATGAGCAGTTCTTC.

This rearrangement joins TRBV19 to TRBJ2-3; no reliable D call. The germline gives CDR1 LNHDA, CDR2 SQIVND (reference sequence). This CDR3 region has 15 residues. V gave up 1 base and J gave up 3 bases, with 11 bases separating them. DNA of the CDR3: TGTGCCAGTAGTATAGGTTCCGTATCTACAGATACGCAGTATTTT. Protein: CASSIGSVSTDTQYF.

This clone was counted a single time. The chain couples TRBV28 to TRBJ2-6; D is perhaps TRBD2 (6 bases). This CDR3 comprises 21 residues. From germline, CDR1 is MDHEN and CDR2 SYDVKM. Trimming removed 6 bases from V and 0 bases from J, with 27 bases in between. As DNA, the CDR3 is TGTGCCAGCAGCGCGTTAGCGGTACCTTTACAACCCACCTCTGGGGCCAACGTCCTGACTTTC. This codes for CASSALAVPLQPTSGANVLTF. Combining the CDR3 with reference TRBV28 and TRBJ2-6 gives the whole variable domain DVKVTQSSRYLVKRTGEKVFLECVQDMDHENMFWYRQDPGLGLRLIYFSYDVKMKEKGDIPEGYSVSREKKERFSLILESASTNQTSMYLCASSALAVPLQPTSGANVLTFGAGSRLTVL.

DNA of the CDR3: TGTGCCAGCAGCGTCTCAGGACTAGCGGGAGTCGAGACCCAGTACTTC. This codes for CASSVSGLAGVETQYF. The rearrangement joins TRBV9 to TRBJ2-5, with TRBD2 identical over 13 bases. The V gene's germline CDR1 is SGDLS and CDR2 YYNGEE. This CDR3 has 16 residues. V lost 2 bases to trimming and J lost 5 bases; unmatched junction nucleotides: 6. Looking up the rest from reference TRBV9 and TRBJ2-5 gives the full variable domain: DSGVTQTPKHLITATGQRVTLRCSPRSGDLSVYWYQQSLDQGLQFLIQYYNGEERAKGNILERFSAQQFPDLHSELNLSSLELGDSALYFCASSVSGLAGVETQYFGPGTRLLVL.

A single count supports this clone. V and J are TRBV6-5 and TRBJ1-1; 7 bases match TRBD1. Germline CDR1 reads MNHEY; CDR2 reads SVGAGI. The CDR3 is made up of 14 amino acids. V shed 6 bases and J 4 bases; nucleotides not matched to a gene: 8. DNA of the CDR3: TGTGCCAGCAGGCCGGACAGGCCGGGCACTGAAGCTTTCTTT. This translates into CASRPDRPGTEAFF.

This rearrangement joins TRBV12-5 to TRBJ2-7; TRBD1 agrees at 9 bases. The CDR3 is 14 residues long. V shed 6 bases and J 1 base; nucleotides not matched to a gene: 4. The germline V gene encodes CDR1 LGHNT and CDR2 FRNRAP. Written as DNA, the CDR3 is TGTGCTAGTGGGAAGGGACAGGGTTCCTACGAGCAGTACTTC. Translating gives CASGKGQGSYEQYF.

The rearrangement joins TRBV9 to TRBJ1-6; TRBD1 is a possible D gene (5 bases). With 4 bases removed from V and 5 bases from J, the gap between germline ends came to 16 bases. The CDR3 spans 16 residues. CDR1 SGDLS and CDR2 YYNGEE come from the germline V gene. The CDR3 nucleotides read TGTGCCAGCAGCCCCAGGGTGGGGTGGGATAATTCACCCCTCCACTTT. Translated: CASSPRVGWDNSPLHF.

A single count supports this clone. This chain links TRBV2 with TRBJ2-7; D not resolved. Per the germline V gene, CDR1 is SNHLY and CDR2 is FYNNEI. The CDR3 has 13 amino acids. Trimming cost V 3 bases and J 3 bases, with 9 bases left between them. The CDR3 DNA is TGTGCCAGCAGTGATAGCTCCGTCTACGAGCAGTACTTC. Protein: CASSDSSVYEQYF.

This clone was picked up many times. The V and J genes are TRBV19 and TRBJ2-3, with TRBD2 matching over 8 bases. This CDR3 has 15 residues. V lost 1 base and J lost 4; bases outside the gene matches: 4. Germline CDR1 and CDR2: LNHDA and SQIVND (reference sequence). CDR3 loop: CASSIAGGPSDTQYF. CDR3 DNA: TGTGCCAGTAGTATAGCGGGAGGGCCCTCAGATACGCAGTATTTT. Complete variable domain (other parts from reference TRBV19 and TRBJ2-3): DGGITQSPKYLFRKEGQNVTLSCEQNLNHDAMYWYRQDPGQGLRLIYYSQIVNDFQKGDIAEGYSVSREKKESFPLTVTSAQKNPTAFYLCASSIAGGPSDTQYFGPGTRLTVL.

The V call is TRBV4-1, the J call TRBJ2-1, with a tentative D call TRBD2 (6 bases). V lost 6 bases and J 10 bases, leaving 16 bases between the germline ends. The germline gives CDR1 MGHRA, CDR2 YSYEKL. The CDR3 extends over 13 amino acids. CDR3 sequence reads: CASSFTTSREQFF. In nucleotides, the CDR3 is TGCGCCAGCAGTTTTACCACTAGCAGGGAGCAGTTCTTC.

The J gene is TRBJ2-3, the V gene TRBV7-2; a weak D match, TRBD2 (6 bases). Trimming pared 2 bases from V and 3 bases from J, leaving 15 bases between. Germline lookup yields CDR1 SGHTA and CDR2 FQGNSA. The CDR3 is 16 amino acids. DNA for the CDR3: TGTGCCAGCAGCTTATATGGCGGGAAGGTGACAGATACGCAGTATTTT. Translated: CASSLYGGKVTDTQYF.

Written as DNA, the CDR3 is TGTGCCAGCAGCCAGGGACAGAGTCGCTATGGCTACACCTTC. This translates into CASSQGQSRYGYTF. V usage is TRBV3-1 (or the pseudogene TRBV3-2) and J usage is TRBJ1-2; 7 bases agree with TRBD1. Germline CDR1 and CDR2: LGHDT and YNNKEL (reference sequence). This CDR3 is built from 14 residues. V lost 3 bases to trimming and J lost 4 bases; unmatched junction nucleotides: 5.

J is TRBJ1-5 and V is TRBV2, with D possibly matching TRBD1 (6 bases). Trimming cost V 4 bases and J 4 bases, with 14 bases left between them. The CDR3 is 15 residues long. Germline CDR1 reads SNHLY; CDR2 reads FYNNEI. The CDR3 loop is CASSVSQGMNQPQHF. The CDR3 coding sequence is TGTGCCAGCAGTGTGTCACAGGGTATGAATCAGCCCCAGCATTTT.

This clone has ten or more counts. The J gene is TRBJ2-5, the V gene TRBV30; 8 bases agree with TRBD1. V lost 4 bases to trimming and J lost 5 bases; unmatched junction nucleotides: 12. This CDR3 is 15 amino acids long. Germline V gene sequence: CDR1 GTSNPN, CDR2 SVGIG (reference sequence). CDR3 sequence: CAWKYPDREVETQYF. DNA of the CDR3: TGTGCCTGGAAATACCCGGACAGGGAGGTGGAGACCCAGTACTTC.

The rearrangement joins TRBV4-1 to TRBJ1-6; D may be TRBD1 (6 bases). The CDR3 consists of 17 residues. V was trimmed by 0 bases and J by 4 bases, leaving 13 bases between them. CDR1 is MGHRA, CDR2 YSYEKL, per germline. The CDR3: CASSQEFSQGYNSPLHF. In DNA, the CDR3 is TGCGCCAGCAGCCAAGAATTTTCCCAGGGGTATAATTCACCCCTCCACTTT.

A few counts support this clone. The chain joins TRBV5-1 to TRBJ1-1, with 9 bases fitting TRBD1. With V trimmed by 4 bases and J by 1 base, 2 bases remained unmatched. The CDR3 extends over 14 amino acids. In germline, CDR1 is SGHRS, CDR2 YFSETQ. The CDR3 protein is CASSMGQGNTEAFF. CDR3 nucleotide sequence: TGCGCCAGCAGCATGGGACAGGGGAACACTGAAGCTTTCTTT.

This clone was recorded a few times. The genes are TRBV6-5 and TRBJ1-1; D call uncertain. Looked up from germline, CDR1 is MNHEY and CDR2 is SVGAGI. V was cut by 0 bases and J by 10 bases, with 12 bases left in between. The CDR3 has 13 amino acids. The CDR3 region is CASSYSRLEGAFF. CDR3 coding DNA: TGTGCCAGCAGTTACTCGAGGTTAGAGGGAGCTTTCTTT.

This chain uses TRBV25-1 with TRBJ2-4, with 7 nucleotides matching TRBD2. CDR3 length: 15 amino acids. Germline lookup yields CDR1 MGHDK and CDR2 SYGVNS. The junction had 4 bases not matched to a gene; V was cut back by 1 base and J by 4 bases. CDR3: CASSEWRRGKNIQYF. The CDR3 region has the DNA TGTGCCAGCAGTGAATGGAGGCGGGGGAAAAACATTCAGTACTTC.

This clone occurred once. This chain links TRBV19 with TRBJ1-2, with D unclear. This CDR3 is built from 14 residues. From germline, CDR1 is LNHDA and CDR2 SQIVND (reference sequence). V dropped 1 base and J dropped 4 bases, with 10 bases sitting between them. The CDR3 bases are TGTGCCAGTAGTATAGGCCCAGCGGGCTATGGCTACACCTTC. This translates into CASSIGPAGYGYTF.

The chain links TRBV5-1 to TRBJ2-3; tentatively, D is TRBD2 (6 bases). Germline CDR1 reads SGHRS; CDR2 reads YFSETQ. V lost 2 bases, J lost 4 bases, and 14 bases lay in between. CDR3 size: 15 residues. CDR3 DNA: TGCGCCAGCAGCTTTTCCGGGACTTCCTCAGATACGCAGTATTTT. This encodes CASSFSGTSSDTQYF. The full variable domain, rest sourced from reference TRBV5-1 and TRBJ2-3, is KAGVTQTPRYLIKTRGQQVTLSCSPISGHRSVSWYQQTPGQGLQFLFEYFSETQRNKGNFPGRFSGRQFSNSRSEMNVSTLELGDSALYLCASSFSGTSSDTQYFGPGTRLTVL.

This sequence joins TRBV6-5 and TRBJ1-4; the D is unclear. CDR3 length: 16 amino acids. Germline V gives CDR1 MNHEY, CDR2 SVGAGI. V lost 2 bases and J 2 bases, leaving 12 bases between the germline ends. CDR3 sequence: CASSYGGLATNEKLFF. CDR3 nucleotides: TGTGCCAGCAGTTACGGAGGTCTCGCTACTAATGAAAAACTGTTTTTT.

The CDR3 bases are TGCAGTGCTAGTTCTCCCAACAGAGAAGCTTTCTTT. Protein product: CSASSPNREAFF. The chain carries TRBV20-1 and TRBJ1-1; no clear D gene. The CDR3 runs to 12 residues. The V gene's germline CDR1 is DFQATT and CDR2 SNEGSKA (reference sequence). Trimming removed 3 bases from V and 8 bases from J, with 13 bases in between.

The rearrangement uses TRBV6-5 and TRBJ2-5; no definite D call. V lost 6 bases to trimming and J lost 3 bases, with 2 bases between them. The CDR3 runs 10 residues. CDR1 is MNHEY and CDR2 is SVGAGI in the germline V gene. The DNA of the CDR3 is TGTGCCAGCAGCAAAGAGACCCAGTACTTC. Amino acids: CASSKETQYF.

The CDR3 nucleotides read TGCGCCAGCAGCTTTTACCCGGGACAGGGATTAGGAGATTCACCCCTCCACTTT. It specifies CASSFYPGQGLGDSPLHF. V usage is TRBV5-1 and J usage is TRBJ1-6, with 9 bases matching TRBD1. The ends lost 2 bases at V and 8 bases at J; junction bases unmatched: 14. The CDR3 spans 18 residues. Germline V gives CDR1 SGHRS, CDR2 YFSETQ. Drawing the rest from reference TRBV5-1 and TRBJ1-6, the complete variable domain is KAGVTQTPRYLIKTRGQQVTLSCSPISGHRSVSWYQQTPGQGLQFLFEYFSETQRNKGNFPGRFSGRQFSNSRSEMNVSTLELGDSALYLCASSFYPGQGLGDSPLHFGNGTRLTVT.

The chain combines TRBV29-1 with TRBJ1-1; weak D call: TRBD1 (5 bases). Germline CDR1 and CDR2: SQVTM and ANQGSEA. The CDR3 runs to 12 residues. Trimming removed 7 bases from V and 1 base from J, with 10 bases in between. The CDR3 sequence is CSAKTENTEAFF. The CDR3 DNA follows: TGCAGCGCAAAGACAGAGAACACTGAAGCTTTCTTT.

The chain recombines TRBV11-2 with TRBJ2-3; tentatively, D is TRBD2 (5 bases). This CDR3 has 15 amino acids. Per the germline V gene, CDR1 is SGHAT and CDR2 is FQNNGV. Deletions cut 5 bases from V and 6 bases from J, with 18 bases between. CDR3 sequence reads: CASSHRSTTGDTQYF. For the CDR3, the DNA is TGTGCCAGCAGCCACAGAAGCACCACGGGGGATACGCAGTATTTT.

The sample holds one count of this clone. The chain combines TRBV29-1 with TRBJ1-1, with D perhaps matching TRBD1 (6 bases). V was clipped by 7 bases and J by 1 base, with 7 bases between them. The CDR3 extends over 11 amino acids. CDR1 and CDR2 from the germline V gene are SQVTM and ANQGSEA. DNA of the CDR3: TGCAGCGGCAGGGGGAACACTGAAGCTTTCTTT. It specifies CSGRGNTEAFF.

The rearrangement links TRBV7-9 to TRBJ1-3, with TRBD1 matching 8 bases. With 5 bases clipped from V and 2 bases from J, the junction kept 2 bases outside the gene matches. This CDR3 contains 14 residues. Germline CDR1 reads SEHNR; CDR2 reads FQNEAQ (reference sequence). The CDR3 DNA reads TGTGCCAGCAGCGTACAGGGGGCTGGAAACACCATATATTTT. This codes for CASSVQGAGNTIYF.

The chain employs TRBV4-2 and TRBJ2-6; perhaps TRBD2 as D (5 bases). The germline V gene has CDR1 LGHNA and CDR2 YNFKEQ. V lost 0 bases to trimming and J lost 0 bases, with 6 bases between them. This CDR3 spans 16 amino acids. CDR3 sequence reads: CASSQEGDSGANVLTF. Written as DNA, the CDR3 is TGTGCCAGCAGCCAAGAGGGAGACTCTGGGGCCAACGTCCTGACTTTC.

This chain links TRBV2 with TRBJ2-7, with a possible D match to TRBD2 (6 bases). CDR1 SNHLY and CDR2 FYNNEI come from the germline V gene. Trimming pared 10 bases from V and 2 bases from J, leaving 18 bases between. This CDR3 spans 14 amino acids. CDR3 sequence (DNA): TGTGCCATCCCTGCCCGGGGGTTTCCCTACGAGCAGTACTTC. Translating it yields CAIPARGFPYEQYF.

The rearrangement links TRBV24-1 to TRBJ2-2; 10 positions match TRBD2. CDR1 KGHDR and CDR2 SFDVKD come from the germline V gene. This CDR3 region has 19 residues. Trimming at V came to 3 bases and at J to 0 bases, leaving 9 bases not matched to a gene. The CDR3 spells CATSDPVGLAEANTGELFF. The CDR3 DNA reads as TGTGCCACCAGTGATCCGGTCGGACTAGCGGAGGCGAACACCGGGGAGCTGTTTTTT.

This chain links TRBV27 with TRBJ1-6; TRBD1 aligns across 9 bases. The CDR3 length is 16 residues. Looked up from germline, CDR1 is MNHEY and CDR2 is SMNVEV (reference sequence). After removal of 5 bases from V and 7 bases from J, the junction contained 9 bases not matched to a gene. In DNA form, the CDR3 reads TGTGCCAGCAGTACAGGACAGGGGCGGGGAAATTCACCCCTCCACTTT. This codes for CASSTGQGRGNSPLHF.